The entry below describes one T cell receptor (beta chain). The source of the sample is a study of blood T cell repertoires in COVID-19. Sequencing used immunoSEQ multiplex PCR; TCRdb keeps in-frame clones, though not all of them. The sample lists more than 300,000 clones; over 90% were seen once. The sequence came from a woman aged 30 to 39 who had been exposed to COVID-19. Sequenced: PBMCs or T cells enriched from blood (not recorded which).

The CDR3, as DNA: TGTGCCGCCGGAATAGACAGGGATACCTATGGCTACACCTTC. Amino acids: CAAGIDRDTYGYTF. J is TRBJ1-2 and V is TRBV10-3; TRBD1 matches 7 bases. This CDR3 has 14 amino acids. V was pared by 11 bases and J by 4 bases, with 13 bases of the junction left unmatched. Per the germline V gene, CDR1 is ENHRY and CDR2 is SYGVKD.